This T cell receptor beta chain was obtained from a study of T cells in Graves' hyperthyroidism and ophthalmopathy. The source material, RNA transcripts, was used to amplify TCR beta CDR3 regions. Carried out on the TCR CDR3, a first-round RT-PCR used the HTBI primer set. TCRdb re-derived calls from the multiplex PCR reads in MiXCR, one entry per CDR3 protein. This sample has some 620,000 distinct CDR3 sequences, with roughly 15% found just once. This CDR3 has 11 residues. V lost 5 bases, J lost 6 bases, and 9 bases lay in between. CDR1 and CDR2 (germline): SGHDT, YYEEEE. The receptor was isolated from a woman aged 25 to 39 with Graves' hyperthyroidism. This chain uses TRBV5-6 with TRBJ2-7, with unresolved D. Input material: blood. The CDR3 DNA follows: TGTGCCAGCAGTCTTATCGCCGAGCAGTACTTC. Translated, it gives CASSLIAEQYF.